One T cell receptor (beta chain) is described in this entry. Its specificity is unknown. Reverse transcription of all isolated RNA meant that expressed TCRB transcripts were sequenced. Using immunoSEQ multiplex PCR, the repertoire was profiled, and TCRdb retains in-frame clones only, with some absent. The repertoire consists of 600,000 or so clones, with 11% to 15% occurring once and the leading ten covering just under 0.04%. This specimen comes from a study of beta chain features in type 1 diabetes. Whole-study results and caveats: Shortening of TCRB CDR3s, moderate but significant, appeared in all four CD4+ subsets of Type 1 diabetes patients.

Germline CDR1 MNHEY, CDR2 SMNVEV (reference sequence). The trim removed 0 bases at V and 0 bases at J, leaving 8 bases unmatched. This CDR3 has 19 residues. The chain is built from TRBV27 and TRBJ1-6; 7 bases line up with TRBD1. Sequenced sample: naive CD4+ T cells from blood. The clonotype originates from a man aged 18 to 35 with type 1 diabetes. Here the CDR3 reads CASSLSVATGSSYNSPLHF. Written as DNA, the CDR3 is TGTGCCAGCAGTTTATCGGTAGCGACAGGGAGCTCCTATAATTCACCCCTCCACTTT.